What follows is one TCR beta chain and its context. With 6 bases clipped from V and 13 bases from J, the junction kept 12 bases outside the gene matches. Germline CDR1 reads MDHEN; CDR2 reads SYDVKM. This CDR3 region has 14 residues. This entry comes from a study of blood T cell repertoires in COVID-19. Study details: In each case, the material was cDNA or gDNA derived from T cells, B-cell-depleted T cells, or PBMCs.

Assay: immunoSEQ multiplex PCR; the TCRdb copy retains only in-frame clones and omits some. The sample includes around 250,000 clones, 80% to 90% of them seen just once. This receptor was identified in a woman aged 45-65 years who had recovered from COVID-19. The J gene is TRBJ1-4, the V gene TRBV28, with TRBD1 identical over 9 bases. The sequencing sample was made of PBMCs or T cells enriched from blood (not recorded which). DNA for the CDR3: TGTGCCAGCAGCTCCGGGACAGGGATCGTCGGACTGTTTTTT. Translating it yields CASSSGTGIVGLFF.